The clone carrying this TCR beta chain was detected only a few times. Its target is not known. Use of 60 Vbeta and 13 Jbeta primers characterized the PCR. Profiled with immunoSEQ multiplex PCR; TCRdb holds only in-frame clones, not every one. The sample lists just under 95,000 clones; approximately 84% were seen once. This specimen belongs to a study of cytomegalovirus exposure and HLA in healthy donors. This CDR3 has 14 residues. CDR1 is MNHNY, CDR2 SVGAGI, per germline (reference sequence). V was cut by 7 bases and J by 4 bases, with 17 bases left in between. General study findings and limits: Accurate prediction of most subjects' HLA-A and HLA-B alleles from TCR beta sequences was reported.

The chain employs TRBV6-6 and TRBJ2-7, with a weak D call TRBD2 (6 bases). This clonotype was sampled from a woman between 18 and 30 years old in good health and CMV-seropositive. Material: PBMCs. CDR3 in amino acids: CASTNGGGGYEQYF. The CDR3 nucleotides read TGTGCCAGCACAAACGGGGGTGGTGGGTACGAGCAGTACTTC.